This record looks at one TCR beta chain sequence and its context. Authors' processing steps: Reference gene primer amplification yielded estimated nucleated cell counts. The table came from immunoSEQ multiplex PCR; TCRdb's copy has only in-frame clones and leaves some out. Clone size and the V and J calls come from that table; the DNA yielded D and trimming. The sample includes 50,000 to 85,000 clones, roughly 75% of them seen just once. V trimming: 4 bases; J trimming: 3 bases; junction bases outside the gene matches: 4. The CDR3 contains 15 residues. CDR1 is LGHNA and CDR2 is YSLEER in the germline V gene. This record comes from a study of blood T cell repertoires in COVID-19. On the study more broadly: Researchers got acute and convalescent COVID-19 samples from the United States, Italy and Spain. PBMCs, B-cell-depleted T cells, or T cells were the source of the cDNA or gDNA that made up the material.

This receptor was taken from a human donor in a cohort sampled during active COVID-19. The specimen was peripheral blood. This chain connects TRBV4-3 to TRBJ2-7, with TRBD2 identical over 12 bases. CDR3 bases: TGCGCCAGCAGCCCGAGGACTAGCGGGGACTACGAGCAGTACTTC. The encoded protein is CASSPRTSGDYEQYF.